This record looks at one T cell receptor beta chain sequence and its context. Its specificity is not known. TCRdb independently ran MiXCR on the reads; one entry per CDR3 protein. The sample lists fewer than 350,000 distinct CDR3 sequences; roughly 16% were seen once. The sample belongs to a study of T cell repertoires in cytomegalovirus infection. General study points: Summed public TCR beta family frequency identified CMV carriers bearing the relevant HLA.

The CDR3 covers 18 residues. Trimming left V 0 bases short and J 0 bases short, with 17 bases between. Germline V gene sequence: CDR1 SGDLS, CDR2 YYNGEE. The chain uses TRBV9 and TRBJ2-3; D may be TRBD1 or TRBD2 (5 bases each). This clonotype originated in a human donor in good health (CMV status not recorded). Some clones in this sample may be carry-over from other donors' samples. Specimen: PBMCs. CDR3: CASSVDGTAASSTDTQYF. The CDR3 bases are TGTGCCAGCAGCGTAGACGGGACGGCTGCCTCTAGCACAGATACGCAGTATTTT.